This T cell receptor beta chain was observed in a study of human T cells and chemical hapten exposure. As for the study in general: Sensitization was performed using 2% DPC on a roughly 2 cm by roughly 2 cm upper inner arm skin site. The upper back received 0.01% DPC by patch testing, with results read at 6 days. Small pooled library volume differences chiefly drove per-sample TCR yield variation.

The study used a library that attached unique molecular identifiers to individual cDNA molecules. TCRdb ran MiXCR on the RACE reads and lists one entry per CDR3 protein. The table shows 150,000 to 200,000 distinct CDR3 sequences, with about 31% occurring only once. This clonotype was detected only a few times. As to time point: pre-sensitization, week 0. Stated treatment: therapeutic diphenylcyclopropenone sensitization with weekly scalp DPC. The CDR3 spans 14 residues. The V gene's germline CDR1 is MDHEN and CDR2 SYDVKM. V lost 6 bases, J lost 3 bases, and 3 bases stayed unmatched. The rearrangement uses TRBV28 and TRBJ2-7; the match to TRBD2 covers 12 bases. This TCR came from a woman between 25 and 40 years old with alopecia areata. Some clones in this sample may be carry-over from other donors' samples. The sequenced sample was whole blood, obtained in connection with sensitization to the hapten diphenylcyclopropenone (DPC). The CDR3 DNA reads TGTGCCAGCAGGACGGGACTAGCGGGCTACGAGCAGTACTTC. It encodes CASRTGLAGYEQYF.